The 28 T cell receptor beta chains below come from one sample, sequenced in a study of T cell changes during pregnancy in multiple sclerosis. Repertoires were generated with immunoSEQ multiplex PCR, while TCRdb's copy carries only in-frame clones and drops some. The sample carries about 100,000 clones, almost 95% recorded once. This specimen was peripheral blood, taken before pregnancy. The receptors stem from a female donor with multiple sclerosis, enrolled in a pregnancy study.

This rearrangement joins TRBV6-4 to TRBJ1-1, with 8 bases aligning to TRBD1. Germline V gene lookup returns CDR1 MRHNA and CDR2 SNTAGT. J was trimmed by 1 base and V by 5 bases; bases with no gene match: 0. CDR3 length: 13 residues. The CDR3: CASSTGGNTEAFF. The CDR3 bases are TGTGCCAGCAGTACAGGGGGGAACACTGAAGCTTTCTTT.

The rearrangement uses TRBV6-4 and TRBJ2-7; TRBD2 is a possible D gene (6 bases). CDR3 length: 15 residues. Trimming left V 3 bases short and J 0 bases short, with 12 bases between. Germline CDR1 reads MRHNA; CDR2 reads SNTAGT. CDR3 bases: TGTGCCAGCAGTGAGGAGGGCCTAAGCTCCTACGAGCAGTACTTC. It translates to CASSEEGLSSYEQYF.

The genes are TRBV4-1 and TRBJ2-1; D not resolved. V gave up 1 base and J gave up 6 bases, with 10 bases separating them. The CDR3 covers 14 residues. Germline loops: CDR1 MGHRA, CDR2 YSYEKL. CDR3 sequence (DNA): TGCGCCAGCAGCCAAGGTTATGTCGGCAATGAGCAGTTCTTC. This translates into CASSQGYVGNEQFF.

The rearrangement joins TRBV29-1 to TRBJ2-1; TRBD2 agrees at 7 bases. The CDR3 is 12 residues long. With V trimmed by 5 bases and J by 5 bases, 3 bases remained unmatched. Germline V gene lookup returns CDR1 SQVTM and CDR2 ANQGSEA. The CDR3 protein is CSVSGANNEQFF. CDR3 bases: TGCAGCGTTAGCGGGGCTAACAATGAGCAGTTCTTC.

This clone was detected only once. The chain couples TRBV6-4 to TRBJ1-2; maybe TRBD1 (6 bases). Germline values: CDR1 MRHNA, CDR2 SNTAGT. This CDR3 spans 18 amino acids. The V end lost 1 base, the J end lost 5 bases, and 23 bases lay between the germline ends. CDR3 residues: CASSDFPLGRGRLYGYTF. Here the CDR3 DNA reads TGTGCCAGCAGTGACTTTCCCCTTGGCAGGGGTCGCTTGTATGGCTACACCTTC.

As regards this clone: At one end, the junction sequence differs from germline, possibly due to a read error. This chain links TRBV7-2 with TRBJ2-1, with 11 bases identical to TRBD2. The CDR3 loop spans 11 amino acids. Germline-derived CDR1 and CDR2 are SGHTA and FQGNSA. Written as DNA, the CDR3 is TGTGCCAGCAGCACTAGCGGGAGTGCAGTCTTC. This translates into CASSTSGSAVF.

The chain is built from TRBV10-3 and TRBJ2-7, with TRBD1 matching 8 bases. CDR1 is ENHRY, CDR2 SYGVKD, per germline. This CDR3 region has 18 residues. After removal of 3 bases from V and 4 bases from J, the junction contained 17 bases not matched to a gene. This CDR3 reads CAISDRIGQGKVPYEQYF. CDR3 coding DNA: TGTGCCATCAGTGATAGAATCGGACAGGGAAAGGTACCGTACGAGCAGTACTTC.

V gene TRBV2 combines with J gene TRBJ2-7; TRBD1 matches at 7 bases. CDR3 size: 14 residues. Trimming at V came to 2 bases and at J to 8 bases, leaving 9 bases not matched to a gene. CDR1 is SNHLY, CDR2 FYNNEI, per germline. The CDR3 is CASSERERGRKQYF. In nucleotides, the CDR3 is TGTGCCAGCAGTGAAAGGGAGAGGGGGCGTAAGCAGTACTTC.

The chain joins TRBV5-1 to TRBJ1-1; maybe TRBD1 (6 bases). The CDR3 has 15 amino acids. CDR1 SGHRS and CDR2 YFSETQ come from the germline V gene. V gave up 0 bases and J gave up 4 bases, with 13 bases separating them. CDR3 region: CASSLAHRDGTEAFF. The DNA for the CDR3 is TGCGCCAGCAGCTTGGCCCACAGGGATGGCACTGAAGCTTTCTTT.

This clone was detected only once. This chain uses TRBV29-1 with TRBJ1-1; D not resolved. V lost 0 bases and J 1 base, leaving 9 bases between the germline ends. Germline V gives CDR1 SQVTM, CDR2 ANQGSEA. The CDR3 runs 14 residues. The DNA of the CDR3 is TGCAGCGTTGAAGACCCGACTGGGAACACTGAAGCTTTCTTT. It yields the protein CSVEDPTGNTEAFF.

This rearrangement joins TRBV28 to TRBJ1-1; tentatively, D is TRBD1 (6 bases). Trimming shortened V by 4 bases and J by 6 bases, and 15 bases separated the two germline ends. This CDR3 has 14 residues. Germline CDR1 MDHEN, CDR2 SYDVKM. CDR3 protein: CASSSPPGAAEAFF. The CDR3 nucleotides read TGTGCCAGCAGTTCCCCGCCAGGGGCCGCTGAAGCTTTCTTT.

The chain has TRBV19 and TRBJ2-7, with 14 bases aligning to TRBD2. Germline values: CDR1 LNHDA, CDR2 SQIVND (reference sequence). The junction had 6 bases not matched to a gene; V was cut back by 3 bases and J by 2 bases. The CDR3 is 17 amino acids. The CDR3: CASSIGLAGGLAYEQYF. The CDR3, as DNA: TGTGCCAGTAGTATCGGACTAGCGGGAGGACTTGCCTACGAGCAGTACTTC.

The chain uses TRBV23-1 and TRBJ1-5; D is unresolved. TRBV23-1 has ORF status, its function being uncertain. The CDR3 is 13 amino acids. The V gene lost 4 bases and the J gene lost 2 bases, with 6 bases spanning the gap. DNA for the CDR3: TGCGCCAGCAGTCTCCGCGGCAATCAGCCCCAGCATTTT. It translates to CASSLRGNQPQHF.

This clone was observed once. This chain links TRBV5-6 with TRBJ2-7, with 8 bases aligning to TRBD2. The CDR3 loop spans 14 amino acids. V lost 3 bases, J lost 5 bases, and 7 bases stayed unmatched. Germline CDR1 SGHDT, CDR2 YYEEEE. CDR3: CASSSLGREDEQYF. The DNA for the CDR3 is TGTGCCAGCAGCTCCCTCGGGAGGGAGGACGAGCAGTACTTC.

The chain recombines TRBV19 with TRBJ2-1, with 7 bases lining up with TRBD1. Trimming took 4 bases from V and 4 from J; bases not matched to a gene: 10. This CDR3 is 16 amino acids long. Germline assignment: CDR1 LNHDA and CDR2 SQIVND (reference sequence). This CDR3 is CASSTSRGYLYNEQFF. The CDR3 nucleotides are TGTGCCAGTAGTACCTCCAGGGGGTATTTGTACAATGAGCAGTTCTTC.

The chain is built from TRBV30 and TRBJ1-2; tentative D call: TRBD1 (5 bases). Trimming pared 3 bases from V and 1 base from J, leaving 12 bases between. The length of the CDR3 is 14 residues. Germline CDR1 is GTSNPN and CDR2 is SVGIG (reference sequence). For the CDR3, the DNA is TGTGCCTGGAGCCCCCCAGGGTATAACTATGGCTACACCTTC. Translation gives CAWSPPGYNYGYTF.

This clone was observed a single time. V usage is TRBV19 and J usage is TRBJ2-7; no clear D. V lost 1 base and J lost 6, with 7 bases in between. Per the germline V gene, CDR1 is LNHDA and CDR2 is SQIVND (reference sequence). The CDR3 loop spans 12 amino acids. The CDR3 DNA is TGTGCCAGTAGTATAGGACACCTCGAGCAGTACTTC. It translates to CASSIGHLEQYF.

This clone has only a few counts. The V gene is TRBV15, the J gene TRBJ1-5; 8 positions agree with TRBD1. The V segment lost 3 bases and the J segment 3 bases; nucleotides outside the gene matches: 7. Germline V lookup: CDR1 LNHNV, CDR2 YYDKDF (reference sequence). There are 16 residues in the CDR3. CDR3 loop: CATSRATGAFNQPQHF. CDR3 DNA: TGTGCCACCAGCAGGGCGACAGGGGCTTTCAATCAGCCCCAGCATTTT.

This chain links TRBV10-3 with TRBJ2-3, with D possibly TRBD1 on 6 matching bases. In germline, CDR1 is ENHRY, CDR2 SYGVKD. V gave up 6 bases and J gave up 6 bases, with 10 bases separating them. The CDR3 contains 12 residues. The CDR3 spells CAISYQGDTQYF. The CDR3 DNA reads as TGTGCCATCAGCTATCAGGGGGATACGCAGTATTTT.

V is TRBV30 and J is TRBJ1-1, with D unclear. The CDR3 consists of 14 residues. CDR1 and CDR2 from the germline V gene are GTSNPN and SVGIG (reference sequence). V lost 0 bases, J lost 3 bases, and 11 bases lay in between. The CDR3 is CAWSVLFGDTEAFF. CDR3 bases: TGTGCCTGGAGTGTACTGTTTGGTGACACTGAAGCTTTCTTT.

V and J are TRBV7-9 and TRBJ2-2; 13 nucleotides match TRBD2. Germline trimming cut 4 bases from V and 4 bases from J; bases unmatched to any gene: 3. The germline CDR1 and CDR2 sequences are SEHNR and FQNEAQ (reference sequence). The CDR3 runs to 16 residues. The CDR3 DNA sequence: TGTGCCAGCAGCTCGAGACTAGCGGGAGGCACCGGGGAGCTGTTTTTT. It codes for CASSSRLAGGTGELFF.

This chain connects TRBV5-1 to TRBJ1-2; maybe TRBD1 (5 bases). The germline V and J ends were trimmed by 4 bases and 3 bases, with 10 bases remaining between them. Germline V gene data show CDR1 as SGHRS and CDR2 as YFSETQ. This CDR3 is 13 amino acids long. As DNA, the CDR3 is TGCGCCAGCAGCGTTGACAGAGACTATGGCTACACCTTC. Protein: CASSVDRDYGYTF. Supplemented by reference TRBV5-1 and TRBJ1-2, the full variable domain reads KAGVTQTPRYLIKTRGQQVTLSCSPISGHRSVSWYQQTPGQGLQFLFEYFSETQRNKGNFPGRFSGRQFSNSRSEMNVSTLELGDSALYLCASSVDRDYGYTFGSGTRLTVV.

This chain connects TRBV7-9 to TRBJ1-1; 9 nucleotides line up with TRBD1. The CDR3 consists of 18 residues. J lost 8 bases, V lost 5 bases, and 21 bases had no gene match. Germline V CDR1 and CDR2: SEHNR, FQNEAQ (reference sequence). CDR3 sequence reads: CASSPYRPGQGLGGEAFF. The CDR3 DNA is TGTGCCAGCAGCCCCTACCGCCCCGGACAGGGGCTCGGAGGCGAAGCTTTCTTT. Complete variable domain (other parts from reference TRBV7-9 and TRBJ1-1): DTGVSQNPRHKITKRGQNVTFRCDPISEHNRLYWYRQTLGQGPEFLTYFQNEAQLEKSRLLSDRFSAERPKGSFSTLEIQRTEQGDSAMYLCASSPYRPGQGLGGEAFFGQGTRLTVV.

This clone was recorded once. The chain joins TRBV5-1 to TRBJ2-6, with TRBD2 matching 7 bases. The germline gives CDR1 SGHRS, CDR2 YFSETQ. CDR3 length: 17 residues. With V trimmed by 2 bases and J by 2 bases, 7 bases remained unmatched. CDR3: CASSFAGGSAGANVLTF. The CDR3 nucleotides are TGCGCCAGCAGCTTCGCTGGCGGGAGTGCTGGGGCCAACGTCCTGACTTTC.

V usage is TRBV10-3 and J usage is TRBJ1-1; 8 bases line up with TRBD1. V trimming: 6 bases; J trimming: 3 bases; junction bases outside the gene matches: 6. Germline CDR1 reads ENHRY; CDR2 reads SYGVKD. The CDR3 loop spans 14 amino acids. CDR3 protein: CAIRGTGGDTEAFF. CDR3 nucleotides: TGTGCCATCAGGGGAACAGGGGGTGACACTGAAGCTTTCTTT.

The chain combines TRBV19 with TRBJ2-1; TRBD2 agrees at 8 bases. Germline V lookup: CDR1 LNHDA, CDR2 SQIVND (reference sequence). The CDR3 totals 16 residues. The V gene end was trimmed by 0 bases and the J gene end by 6 bases; junction bases not matched to a gene: 7. CDR3 region: CASSIDTSGIFNEQFF. CDR3 DNA sequence: TGTGCCAGTAGTATAGATACTAGCGGTATTTTCAATGAGCAGTTCTTC.

V gene TRBV30 combines with J gene TRBJ2-3, with unresolved D. The CDR3 totals 14 residues. The V and J ends lost 0 bases and 1 base respectively, with 8 bases between them. The V gene's germline CDR1 is GTSNPN and CDR2 SVGIG (reference sequence). DNA of the CDR3: TGTGCCTGGAGTGTAATAAGCCGCACAGATACGCAGTATTTT. Translation gives CAWSVISRTDTQYF.

The chain employs TRBV27 and TRBJ2-4, with a tentative D call TRBD2 (5 bases). The CDR3 runs 14 residues. Germline-derived CDR1 and CDR2 are MNHEY and SMNVEV (reference sequence). The V end lost 3 bases, the J end lost 0 bases, and 6 bases lay between the germline ends. The CDR3 sequence is CASSLGVAKNIQYF. The CDR3 coding sequence is TGTGCCAGCAGTTTGGGAGTAGCCAAAAACATTCAGTACTTC.